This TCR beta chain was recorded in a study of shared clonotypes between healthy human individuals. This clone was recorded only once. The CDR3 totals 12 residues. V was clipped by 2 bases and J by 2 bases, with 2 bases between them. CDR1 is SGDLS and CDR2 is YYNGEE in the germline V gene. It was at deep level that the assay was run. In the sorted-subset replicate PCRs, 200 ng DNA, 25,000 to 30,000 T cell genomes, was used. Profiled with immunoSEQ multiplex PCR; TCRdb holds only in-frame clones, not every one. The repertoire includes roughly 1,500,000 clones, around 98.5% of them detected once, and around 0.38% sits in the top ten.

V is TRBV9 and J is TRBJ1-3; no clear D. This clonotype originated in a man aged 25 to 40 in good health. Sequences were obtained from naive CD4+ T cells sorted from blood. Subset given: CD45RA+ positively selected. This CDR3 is CASSVTGNTIYF. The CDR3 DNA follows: TGTGCCAGCAGCGTTACTGGAAACACCATATATTTT.